This TCR beta chain was sequenced in a study of blood T cell repertoires in COVID-19. As for the study in general: PBMCs, B-cell-depleted T cells, or T cells provided the cDNA or gDNA that made up the material.

Measured with immunoSEQ multiplex PCR; TCRdb has only the in-frame clones, and not every one. In the table there are roughly 100,000 clones, approximately 80% of which are singletons. The CDR3 length is 13 residues. V lost 6 bases to trimming and J lost 1 base, with 9 bases between them. CDR1 is SGHTA, CDR2 FQGTGA, per germline. The chain employs TRBV7-3 and TRBJ1-1, with D unclear. Sequencing was done on a sample of peripheral blood. The source is a woman older than 75 with acute or convalescent COVID-19. CDR3 DNA: TGTGCCAGCAGACAGCAGTGGAACACTGAAGCTTTCTTT. This encodes CASRQQWNTEAFF. Complete variable domain (other parts from reference TRBV7-3 and TRBJ1-1): GAGVSQTPSNKVTEKGKYVELRCDPISGHTALYWYRQSLGQGPEFLIYFQGTGAADDSGLPNDRFFAVRPEGSVSTLKIQRTERGDSAVYLCASRQQWNTEAFFGQGTRLTVV.